The 10 T cell receptor beta chains below all came from one sample that was sequenced in a study of cytomegalovirus exposure and HLA in healthy donors. Researchers ran the PCR with 60 Vbeta and 13 Jbeta primers. TCRdb's copy holds only in-frame clones and misses some; the assay was immunoSEQ multiplex PCR. The table shows fewer than 200,000 clones, with about 70% occurring only once. The sequenced sample was PBMCs. The receptor source for this set is a woman in her 30s in good health and CMV-seronegative.

The chain recombines TRBV6-1 with TRBJ2-3; D gene ambiguous. Trimming took off 4 bases at V and 0 bases at J, with 11 bases between the two ends. The CDR3 consists of 15 residues. CDR1 MNHNS and CDR2 SASEGT come from the germline V gene. Here the CDR3 reads CASSALVESTDTQYF. For the CDR3, the DNA is TGTGCCAGCAGTGCCTTGGTGGAGAGCACAGATACGCAGTATTTT.

This chain connects TRBV4-1 to TRBJ1-5; 10 bases map to TRBD1. Per germline, CDR1 MGHRA and CDR2 YSYEKL. The CDR3 covers 18 residues. V lost 1 base, J lost 0 bases, and 6 bases stayed unmatched. The CDR3 DNA sequence: TGCGCCAGCAGCCAAGTCTTTGGGACAGGGGTTAGCAATCAGCCCCAGCATTTT. This sequence encodes CASSQVFGTGVSNQPQHF.

The chain is built from TRBV7-8 and TRBJ1-1, with D perhaps TRBD1 (5 bases). The CDR3 extends over 14 amino acids. V was clipped by 4 bases and J by 5 bases, with 14 bases between them. The germline CDR1 and CDR2 sequences are SGHVS and FQNEAQ. The CDR3 region has the DNA TGTGCCAGCAGCTCCGGGGGAGGGTGGACTGAAGCTTTCTTT. Protein product: CASSSGGGWTEAFF.

This chain links TRBV7-2 with TRBJ2-5, with D unclear. Per germline, CDR1 SGHTA and CDR2 FQGNSA. Trimming stripped 5 bases from V and 2 bases from J, with 9 bases between. This CDR3 is 13 amino acids long. The CDR3 DNA reads TGTGCCAGCAGCCTAACCCCACAAGAGACCCAGTACTTC. As protein: CASSLTPQETQYF.

The rearrangement joins TRBV5-6 to TRBJ1-5; 8 nucleotides agree with TRBD1. CDR1 is SGHDT, CDR2 YYEEEE, per germline. The trim removed 4 bases at V and 9 bases at J, leaving 12 bases unmatched. The CDR3 is 15 residues long. For the CDR3, the DNA is TGTGCCAGCAGCACAGGGGGGACCCTGGGCGGGCCCCAGCATTTT. This sequence encodes CASSTGGTLGGPQHF.

The chain joins TRBV27 to TRBJ2-1; 10 bases line up with TRBD2. The CDR3 covers 17 residues. CDR1 and CDR2 from the germline V gene are MNHEY and SMNVEV (reference sequence). V shed 4 bases and J 2 bases; nucleotides not matched to a gene: 8. CDR3 coding DNA: TGTGCCAGCAGTTCGTTCCAAAGCGGGGGGGCCTACAATGAGCAGTTCTTC. Its translation: CASSSFQSGGAYNEQFF.

The genes are TRBV9 and TRBJ2-2, with 15 bases matching TRBD2. V lost 4 bases to trimming and J lost 9 bases; unmatched junction nucleotides: 7. Germline assignment: CDR1 SGDLS and CDR2 YYNGEE. CDR3 length: 16 residues. CDR3 DNA sequence: TGTGCCAGCAGCCCAGGACTAGCGGGAGGGCCCCGGGAGCTGTTTTTT. Encoded protein: CASSPGLAGGPRELFF.

The chain has TRBV5-1 and TRBJ2-5; 11 nucleotides agree with TRBD2. Trimming at V came to 6 bases and at J to 4 bases, leaving 14 bases not matched to a gene. Germline CDR1 reads SGHRS; CDR2 reads YFSETQ. CDR3 size: 17 residues. The CDR3 region is CASTPGLAVGSLETQYF. The CDR3 coding sequence is TGCGCCAGCACCCCGGGACTAGCGGTAGGGTCTCTAGAGACCCAGTACTTC.

Here the CDR3 reads CASSNRQESYEQYF. The CDR3 DNA is TGTGCCAGTAGTAATAGACAGGAATCCTACGAGCAGTACTTC. V gene TRBV19 combines with J gene TRBJ2-7; possible D gene TRBD1, 6 bases. The CDR3 loop spans 14 amino acids. Germline V gene lookup returns CDR1 LNHDA and CDR2 SQIVND (reference sequence). The V gene lost 4 bases and the J gene lost 1 base, with 11 bases spanning the gap.

The chain joins TRBV6-5 to TRBJ2-1; TRBD2 aligns across 10 bases. The CDR3 consists of 15 residues. Germline loops: CDR1 MNHEY, CDR2 SVGAGI. V trimming: 6 bases; J trimming: 4 bases; junction bases outside the gene matches: 6. CDR3 loop: CASSVGLAVYNEQFF. For the CDR3, the DNA is TGTGCCAGCAGCGTTGGACTAGCGGTATACAATGAGCAGTTCTTC.